A single sample gave rise to the 14 T cell receptor beta chains below, sequenced in a study of OX40 agonist ivuxolimab in advanced cancers. Here immunoSEQ multiplex PCR was the method, and the copy in TCRdb shows in-frame clones only, minus some. The sample holds more than 20,000 clones, just over 90% seen once. The material was CD4+ or CD8+ T cells sorted from blood, obtained in a trial of the OX40 agonist ivuxolimab. These receptors were collected from an adult with an advanced solid tumor such as melanoma, head and neck, liver or kidney cancer.

This rearrangement joins TRBV5-4 to TRBJ2-6; 8 nucleotides agree with TRBD1. V lost 4 bases and J lost 2; bases outside the gene matches: 5. There are 16 residues in the CDR3. Per germline, CDR1 SGHNT and CDR2 YYREEE (reference sequence). The CDR3: CASSSWTGTGANVLTF. The CDR3 nucleotides are TGTGCCAGCAGCAGCTGGACAGGGACTGGGGCCAACGTCCTGACTTTC.

This chain connects TRBV11-3 to TRBJ2-1; the D gene is possibly TRBD1 (6 bases). Germline V lookup: CDR1 SGHNT, CDR2 YENEEA. This CDR3 is built from 14 residues. V was shortened by 5 bases and J by 8 bases, with 16 bases between the two germline ends. DNA of the CDR3: TGTGCCAGCAGCCCATCAACAGGGAACTATGAGCAGTTCTTC. It translates to CASSPSTGNYEQFF.

V is TRBV7-9 and J is TRBJ2-3; D remains unclear. The CDR3 totals 15 residues. Germline assignment: CDR1 SEHNR and CDR2 FQNEAQ (reference sequence). Trimming removed 6 bases from V and 1 base from J, with 14 bases in between. DNA for the CDR3: TGTGCCAGCAGGCGCAGCCTAGGAGGCACAGATACGCAGTATTTT. It specifies CASRRSLGGTDTQYF.

The genes are TRBV19 and TRBJ2-5; a weak D match, TRBD2 (6 bases). In germline, CDR1 is LNHDA, CDR2 SQIVND (reference sequence). V was cut by 3 bases and J by 7 bases, with 12 bases left in between. The CDR3 extends over 13 amino acids. CDR3 amino acids: CASSMGRGGTQYF. The CDR3 nucleotides read TGTGCCAGTAGTATGGGACGGGGAGGGACCCAGTACTTC.

V usage is TRBV6-6 and J usage is TRBJ2-7; D ambiguous. From germline, CDR1 is MNHNY and CDR2 SVGAGI (reference sequence). Trimming pared 7 bases from V and 5 bases from J, leaving 9 bases between. The CDR3 covers 11 residues. CDR3 sequence reads: CASTTGHEQYF. CDR3 sequence (DNA): TGTGCCAGCACTACGGGCCACGAGCAGTACTTC.

In nucleotides, the CDR3 is TGTGCCAGCAGCTTGGGACAGTATCTCCTCGAAGAGGGGGGATCTCCCCTCCACTTT. It is translated as CASSLGQYLLEEGGSPLHF. The V gene is TRBV7-6, the J gene TRBJ1-6; 7 bases are shared with TRBD1. V was clipped by 3 bases and J by 13 bases; unmatched bases: 24. The CDR3 extends over 19 amino acids. Per the germline V gene, CDR1 is SGHVS and CDR2 is FNYEAQ.

The rearrangement joins TRBV6-5 to TRBJ2-1; D might be TRBD1 or TRBD2, each matching 5 bases. This CDR3 comprises 14 residues. Trimming pared 5 bases from V and 2 bases from J, leaving 10 bases between. Per germline, CDR1 MNHEY and CDR2 SVGAGI. CDR3 coding DNA: TGTGCCAGCAGTCCGGGGCCGGCCTACAATGAGCAGTTCTTC. This sequence encodes CASSPGPAYNEQFF.

The J gene is TRBJ2-3, the V gene TRBV10-2, with TRBD1 identical over 9 bases. V lost 4 bases and J lost 4; bases outside the gene matches: 6. From germline, CDR1 is WSHSY and CDR2 SAAADI. The CDR3 runs to 15 residues. The CDR3 nucleotides are TGCGCCAGCAGTGTACAGGGGGCTTTGGCAGATACGCAGTATTTT. The encoded protein is CASSVQGALADTQYF.

This rearrangement joins TRBV6-1 to TRBJ1-1; D gene uncertain. The CDR3 length is 17 residues. V lost 3 bases, J lost 1 base, and 18 bases lay in between. Germline V CDR1 and CDR2: MNHNS, SASEGT. DNA for the CDR3: TGTGCCAGCAGTGACGGACTCGACTCGGAAACGAACACTGAAGCTTTCTTT. Translating it yields CASSDGLDSETNTEAFF.

This chain connects TRBV21-1 to TRBJ2-4; the D call TRBD1 from the table was never checked on the DNA. TRBV21-1 is annotated as a pseudogene. This CDR3 contains 17 residues. The DNA of the CDR3 is TGTGCCAGCACCCAATTGACAGCCACAATAGCCAAAAACATTCAGTACTTC. Translation gives CASTQLTATIAKNIQYF.

This chain uses TRBV4-1 with TRBJ1-4; 9 bases are shared with TRBD1. The CDR3 length is 16 residues. Germline-derived CDR1 and CDR2 are MGHRA and YSYEKL. Trimming at V came to 0 bases and at J to 8 bases, leaving 7 bases not matched to a gene. This CDR3 is CASSQDGTGRAEKLFF. The CDR3 DNA sequence: TGCGCCAGCAGCCAAGACGGGACAGGGCGGGCAGAAAAACTGTTTTTT.

The chain couples TRBV30 to TRBJ2-3, with 9 bases that match TRBD1. Germline V CDR1 and CDR2: GTSNPN, SVGIG (reference sequence). J was trimmed by 4 bases and V by 2 bases; bases with no gene match: 7. CDR3 length: 15 amino acids. CDR3 DNA: TGTGCCTGGAGTCTTGGGACAGGGAGGGCAGATACGCAGTATTTT. Its translation is CAWSLGTGRADTQYF.

V usage is TRBV30 and J usage is TRBJ2-7; a possible D gene is TRBD2 (6 bases). This CDR3 has 11 residues. The V and J ends lost 8 bases and 5 bases respectively, with 13 bases between them. The V gene's germline CDR1 is GTSNPN and CDR2 SVGIG (reference sequence). Here the CDR3 reads CAGGTGNEQYF. The DNA of the CDR3 is TGTGCCGGGGGGACGGGGAACGAGCAGTACTTC.

A single count supports this clone. This chain uses TRBV29-1 with TRBJ1-2, with D possibly being TRBD1 (6 bases). This CDR3 comprises 14 residues. Germline values: CDR1 SQVTM, CDR2 ANQGSEA. The V gene lost 0 bases and the J gene lost 1 base, with 9 bases spanning the gap. The CDR3 is CSVEDSGVNYGYTF. In nucleotides, the CDR3 is TGCAGCGTTGAAGATTCAGGGGTTAACTATGGCTACACCTTC.